These 3 T cell receptor beta chains were sequenced from one sample in a study of T cell responses to AZD1222 COVID-19 vaccine. Some clones are missing from TCRdb's copy, which holds only in-frame ones; the method was immunoSEQ multiplex PCR. This sample has some 130,000 clones, with around 90% found just once. Material: peripheral blood, obtained on day 0 of AZD1222 vaccination. Source of these receptors: an adult in good health.

The rearrangement uses TRBV18 and TRBJ2-7; D ambiguous. This CDR3 is 15 amino acids long. Deletions cut 3 bases from V and 3 bases from J, with 15 bases between. Germline V gene data show CDR1 as KGHSH and CDR2 as LQKENI. CDR3 residues: CASSPGMSSDYEQYF. As DNA, the CDR3 is TGTGCCAGCTCACCGGGGATGAGCTCAGACTACGAGCAGTACTTC.

This chain links TRBV28 with TRBJ1-1; D gene unclear. V gave up 6 bases and J gave up 11 bases, with 16 bases separating them. CDR3 size: 12 residues. Per the germline V gene, CDR1 is MDHEN and CDR2 is SYDVKM. CDR3 residues: CASRGGARGAFF. The DNA for the CDR3 is TGTGCCAGCAGAGGCGGCGCCCGAGGTGCTTTCTTT.

This chain connects TRBV24-1 to TRBJ1-1; the D gene is possibly TRBD1 (6 bases). CDR1 is KGHDR, CDR2 SFDVKD, per germline. The germline V and J ends were trimmed by 3 bases and 8 bases, with 15 bases remaining between them. CDR3 size: 14 residues. Here the CDR3 DNA reads TGTGCCACCAGTGATGGGGGTGACAGGCACGAAGCTTTCTTT. Protein: CATSDGGDRHEAFF.